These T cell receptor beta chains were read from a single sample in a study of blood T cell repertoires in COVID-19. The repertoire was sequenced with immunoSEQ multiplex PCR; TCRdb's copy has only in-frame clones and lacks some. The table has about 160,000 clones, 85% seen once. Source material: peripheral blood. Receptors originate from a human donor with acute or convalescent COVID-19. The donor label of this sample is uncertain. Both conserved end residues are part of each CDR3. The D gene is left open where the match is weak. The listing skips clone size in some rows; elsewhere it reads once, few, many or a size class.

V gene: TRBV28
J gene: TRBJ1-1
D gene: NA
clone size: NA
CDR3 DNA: TGTGCCAGCAGTTTATCCAGCGTTTGGCAGAGCCGTGAAGCTTTCTTT
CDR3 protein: CASSLSSVWQSREAFF

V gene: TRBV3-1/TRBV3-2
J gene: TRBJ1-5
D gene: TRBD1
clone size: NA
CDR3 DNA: TGTGCCAGCAGCCAAGGGCATCGGGAGGGGGCGGGTCAGCCCCAGCATTTT
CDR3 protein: CASSQGHREGAGQPQHF

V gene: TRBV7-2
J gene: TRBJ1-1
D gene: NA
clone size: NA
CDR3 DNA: TGTGCCAGCAGCTTAGTTCCCCCCCTAAACACTGAAGCTTTCTTT
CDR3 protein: CASSLVPPLNTEAFF

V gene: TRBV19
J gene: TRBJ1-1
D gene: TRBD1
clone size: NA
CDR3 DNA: TGTGCCAGTAGTAGGGACAGGGAGGTCAGGAACACTGAAGCTTTCTTT
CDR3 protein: CASSRDREVRNTEAFF

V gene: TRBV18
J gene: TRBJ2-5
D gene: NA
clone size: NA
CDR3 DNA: TGTGCCAGCTCACCGAACGCACGGGGGATCCAAGAGACCCAGTACTTC
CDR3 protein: CASSPNARGIQETQYF

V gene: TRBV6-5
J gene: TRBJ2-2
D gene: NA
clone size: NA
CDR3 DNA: TGTGCCAGCAGTCCCGCCGGCACCGGGGAGCTGTTTTTT
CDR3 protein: CASSPAGTGELFF

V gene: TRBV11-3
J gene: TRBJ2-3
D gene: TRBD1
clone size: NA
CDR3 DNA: TGTGCCAGCAGCCCCCCGCGCCTCTACAGGGGGTTAGTCACAGATACGCAGTATTTT
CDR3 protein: CASSPPRLYRGLVTDTQYF

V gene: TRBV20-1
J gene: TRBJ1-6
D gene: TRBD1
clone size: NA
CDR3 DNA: TGCAGTGCTAGTAACAGGGGGAAATCACCCCTCCACTTT
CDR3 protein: CSASNRGKSPLHF

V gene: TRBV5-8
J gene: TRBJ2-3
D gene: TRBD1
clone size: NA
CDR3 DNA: TGTGCCAGCAGCTTGGACCGCTATGGGACAGGGGAAACAGATACGCAGTATTTT
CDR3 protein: CASSLDRYGTGETDTQYF

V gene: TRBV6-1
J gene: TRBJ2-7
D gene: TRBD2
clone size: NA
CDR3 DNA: TGTGCCAGCAGTAGACTAGCGGGGGGTGGCGAGCAGTACTTC
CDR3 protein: CASSRLAGGGEQYF

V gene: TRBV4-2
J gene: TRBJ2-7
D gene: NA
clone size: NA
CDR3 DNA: TGTGCCAGCAGCCAAAAAGCGGGCGACACCTACGAGCAGTACTTC
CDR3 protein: CASSQKAGDTYEQYF

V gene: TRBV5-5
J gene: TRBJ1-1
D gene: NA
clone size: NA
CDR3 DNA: TGTGCCAGCAGCTTCGACAGATACACTGAAGCTTTCTTT
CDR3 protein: CASSFDRYTEAFF

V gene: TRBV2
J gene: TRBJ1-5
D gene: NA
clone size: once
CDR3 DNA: TGTGCCAGCAAAGAAGGCAAACCGACAGGCCCCCGGGGGCCCCAGCATTTT
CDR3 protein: CASKEGKPTGPRGPQHF

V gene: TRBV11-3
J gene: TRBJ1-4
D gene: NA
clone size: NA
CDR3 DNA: TGTGCCAGCAGCTTAGGAGATACAACTAATGAAAAACTGTTTTTT
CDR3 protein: CASSLGDTTNEKLFF

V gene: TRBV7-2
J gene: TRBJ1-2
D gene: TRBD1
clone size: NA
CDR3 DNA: TGTGCCAGCACCTTGACAGGGGGAATACCGATACTTGACTACACCTTC
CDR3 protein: CASTLTGGIPILDYTF

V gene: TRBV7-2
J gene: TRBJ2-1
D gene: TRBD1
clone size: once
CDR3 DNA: TGTGCCAGCAGCTCGGGACAGGTAGATGAGCAGTTCTTC
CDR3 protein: CASSSGQVDEQFF

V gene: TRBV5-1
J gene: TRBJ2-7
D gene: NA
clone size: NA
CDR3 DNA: TGCGCCAGCAGCTTGGGGGACTCCTCCTTCTACGAGCAGTACTTC
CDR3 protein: CASSLGDSSFYEQYF

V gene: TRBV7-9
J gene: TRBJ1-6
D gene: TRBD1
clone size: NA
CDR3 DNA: TGTGCCAGCAGCCACGGACAGGGATTCTATAATTCACCCCTCCACTTT
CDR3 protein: CASSHGQGFYNSPLHF

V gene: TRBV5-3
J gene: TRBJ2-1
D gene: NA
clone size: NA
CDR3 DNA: TGTGCCAGAAGCTTACTCCCCCCCGAGCCGTTTGAGCAGTTCTTC
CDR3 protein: CARSLLPPEPFEQFF

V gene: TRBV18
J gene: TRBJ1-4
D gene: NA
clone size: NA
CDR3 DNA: TGTGCCAGCTCAAAGGGGCATGGTGAAAAACTGTTTTTT
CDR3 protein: CASSKGHGEKLFF

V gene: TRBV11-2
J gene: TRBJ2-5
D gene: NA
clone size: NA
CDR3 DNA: TGTGCCAGCAGCCCCGGAGGGGATGGGGGTCAAGAGACCCAGTACTTC
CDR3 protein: CASSPGGDGGQETQYF

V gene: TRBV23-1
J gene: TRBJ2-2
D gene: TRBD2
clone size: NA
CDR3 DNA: TGCGCCAGCAGTCAGTCCTACTTAGGCGGGGGGGCCACCGGGGAGCTGTTTTTT
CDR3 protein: CASSQSYLGGGATGELFF

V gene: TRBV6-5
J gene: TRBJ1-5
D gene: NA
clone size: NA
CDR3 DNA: TGTGCCAGCAGAAGGAATAGGGGCGCCGATCAGCCCCAGCATTTT
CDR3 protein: CASRRNRGADQPQHF

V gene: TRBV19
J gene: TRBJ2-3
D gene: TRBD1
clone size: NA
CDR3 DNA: TGTGCCAGTAGTACCCCGGACAGGGGCTATTTGGATACGCAGTATTTT
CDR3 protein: CASSTPDRGYLDTQYF

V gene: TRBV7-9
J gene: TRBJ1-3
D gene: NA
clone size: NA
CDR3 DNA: TGTGCCAGCAGCTTAGTCACGGGCACCATATATTTT
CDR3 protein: CASSLVTGTIYF

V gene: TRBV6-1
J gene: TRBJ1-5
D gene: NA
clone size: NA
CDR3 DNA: TGTGCCAGCAGTGAACGGGGGGATCAGCCCCAGCATTTT
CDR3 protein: CASSERGDQPQHF

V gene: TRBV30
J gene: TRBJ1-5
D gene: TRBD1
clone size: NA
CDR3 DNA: TGTGCCCGTGACAGGGGGCCCAATCAGCCCCAGCATTTT
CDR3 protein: CARDRGPNQPQHF

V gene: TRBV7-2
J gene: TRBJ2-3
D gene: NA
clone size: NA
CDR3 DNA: TGTGCCAGCAGCTTAGCGGGGGCCCGGGGCACAGATACGCAGTATTTT
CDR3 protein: CASSLAGARGTDTQYF

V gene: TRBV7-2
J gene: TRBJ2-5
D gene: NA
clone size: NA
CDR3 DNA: TGTGCCAGCAGCTACAAATTTCAGGGAGGAGAGACCCAGTACTTC
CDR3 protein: CASSYKFQGGETQYF

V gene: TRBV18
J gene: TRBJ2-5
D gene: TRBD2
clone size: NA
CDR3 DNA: TGTGCCAGCTCACTTGGGACTAGCCCCCAAGAGACCCAGTACTTC
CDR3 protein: CASSLGTSPQETQYF

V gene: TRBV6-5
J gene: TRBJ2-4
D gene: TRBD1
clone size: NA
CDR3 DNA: TGTGCCAGCAGTTACTCTAGACAGGGGCCACGGATTCAGTACTTC
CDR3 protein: CASSYSRQGPRIQYF

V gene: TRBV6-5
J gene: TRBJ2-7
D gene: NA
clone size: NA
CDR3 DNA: TGTGCCAGCAGCAGTCTCTACGAGCAGTACTTC
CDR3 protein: CASSSLYEQYF

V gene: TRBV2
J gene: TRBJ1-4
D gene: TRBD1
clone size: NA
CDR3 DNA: TGTGCCAGCAGTGTCGGGGCAGGGGGAGGTGAAAAACTGTTTTTT
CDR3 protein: CASSVGAGGGEKLFF

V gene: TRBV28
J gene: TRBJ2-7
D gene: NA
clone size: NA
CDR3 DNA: TGTGCCAGCAGTTTGCCGCAGGGCTCCTACGAGCAGTACTTC
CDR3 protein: CASSLPQGSYEQYF

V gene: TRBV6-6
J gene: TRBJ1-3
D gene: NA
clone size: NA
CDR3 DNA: TGTGCCAGCCATAGTTTCAACTCTGGAAACACCATATATTTT
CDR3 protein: CASHSFNSGNTIYF

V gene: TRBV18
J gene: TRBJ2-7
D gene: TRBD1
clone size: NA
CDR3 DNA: TGTGCCAGCTCAACAAGGACAGGGGGCGAAGAGCAGTACTTC
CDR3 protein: CASSTRTGGEEQYF

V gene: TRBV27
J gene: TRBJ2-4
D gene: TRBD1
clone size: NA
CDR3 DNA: TGTGCCAGCAGCCTCACAGGGGGCACCAAAAACATTCAGTACTTC
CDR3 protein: CASSLTGGTKNIQYF

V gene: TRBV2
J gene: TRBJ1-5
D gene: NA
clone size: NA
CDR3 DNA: TGTGCCAGCCGCCAAGGACAGCGCTATAGCAATCAGCCCCAGCATTTT
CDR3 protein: CASRQGQRYSNQPQHF

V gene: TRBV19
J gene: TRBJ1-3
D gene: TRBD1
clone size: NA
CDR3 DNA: TGTGCCAGTAGTATTTCCCGGACAGGGCCTGGAAACACCATATATTTT
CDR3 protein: CASSISRTGPGNTIYF

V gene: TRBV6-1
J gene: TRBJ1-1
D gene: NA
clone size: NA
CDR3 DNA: TGTGCCAGCAGTGAACACTTGAACACTGAAGCTTTCTTT
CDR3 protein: CASSEHLNTEAFF

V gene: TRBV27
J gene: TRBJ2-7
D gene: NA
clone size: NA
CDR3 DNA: TGTGCCAGCAGTGCGCGGGTTAGCTACGAGCAGTACTTC
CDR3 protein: CASSARVSYEQYF